This T cell receptor beta chain was retrieved from a study of blood T cell repertoires in COVID-19. Study details: Samples came from the United States, Italy and Spain, spanning acute and convalescent COVID-19. T cells, B-cell-depleted T cells, or PBMCs supplied cDNA or gDNA.

Per the original methods: Amplification with reference gene primers provided the estimates of nucleated cell counts. Some clones are missing from TCRdb's copy, which holds only in-frame ones; the method was immunoSEQ multiplex PCR. V, J and clone size reflect that table, while D and trimming were determined from the DNA. The top ten hold about 0.65% of the sample, which has more than 250,000 clones, around 90% seen once. Germline-derived CDR1 and CDR2 are MNHNY and SVGAGI (reference sequence). The germline V and J ends were trimmed by 7 bases and 0 bases, with 15 bases remaining between them. This CDR3 is built from 15 residues.

Source material: peripheral blood. The chain is built from TRBV6-6 and TRBJ1-1; tentative D call: TRBD1 (5 bases). This TCR came from a human donor in a cohort sampled during active COVID-19. As DNA, the CDR3 is TGTGCCAGCACTGACCGCAGGGCCCTGAACACTGAAGCTTTCTTT. It specifies CASTDRRALNTEAFF.